The 30 T cell receptor beta chains below all came from one sample that was sequenced in a study of shared clonotypes between healthy human individuals. Terminally differentiated effector memory CD45RA+ cells were excluded from the naive CD8 cells, which were CD45RO-negative and positively selected for CCR7. Assay: immunoSEQ multiplex PCR; the TCRdb copy retains only in-frame clones and omits some. The table has about 2,100,000 clones, just over 90% seen once. The specimen was naive CD8+ T cells from PBMCs. These receptors were collected from a man aged 18 to 35 in good health. Some clones in this sample may be carry-over from other donors' samples.

The chain has TRBV4-3 and TRBJ2-3, with D unresolved. CDR3 length equals 17 residues. The V end was cut by 0 bases, the J end by 0 bases, with 13 bases between. Germline assignment: CDR1 LGHNA and CDR2 YSLEER. The CDR3 reads CASSQDGTSISTDTQYF. The CDR3 bases are TGCGCCAGCAGCCAAGACGGTACCTCTATAAGCACAGATACGCAGTATTTT.

This clone was recorded only once. The chain joins TRBV5-6 to TRBJ2-1, with TRBD2 identical over 9 bases. The germline CDR1 and CDR2 sequences are SGHDT and YYEEEE. The CDR3 runs 14 residues. Trimming cost V 2 bases and J 7 bases; bases outside gene matches: 4. The CDR3 here is CASSFGTSRNEQFF. CDR3 nucleotide sequence: TGTGCCAGCAGCTTCGGGACTAGCCGGAATGAGCAGTTCTTC.

This clone was detected once. Other DNA sequences in the same sample also yield this CDR3. This chain links TRBV11-2 with TRBJ2-1; no clear D gene. From germline, CDR1 is SGHAT and CDR2 FQNNGV. The CDR3 spans 12 residues. V lost 3 bases, J lost 4 bases, and 4 bases lay in between. CDR3 nucleotides: TGTGCCAGCAGCTTCGGTTACAATGAGCAGTTCTTC. Amino acids: CASSFGYNEQFF.

Of note for this clone: This same CDR3 is encoded by further DNA sequences in the sample. The J gene is TRBJ2-7, the V gene TRBV27, with 7 bases identical to TRBD1. The CDR3 sequence is 15 residues long. The germline CDR1 and CDR2 sequences are MNHEY and SMNVEV (reference sequence). The ends lost 0 bases at V and 0 bases at J; junction bases unmatched: 2. CDR3 sequence: CASSLSWDSSYEQYF. The CDR3 bases are TGTGCCAGCAGTTTATCGTGGGACAGCTCCTACGAGCAGTACTTC.

The V call is TRBV7-8, the J call TRBJ1-1, with unresolved D. The CDR3 covers 15 residues. V was shortened by 5 bases and J by 4 bases, with 17 bases between the two germline ends. Germline CDR1 reads SGHVS; CDR2 reads FQNEAQ. CDR3 sequence: CASSPQNGLGTEAFF. The CDR3 region has the DNA TGTGCCAGCAGCCCCCAGAACGGGCTGGGCACTGAAGCTTTCTTT.

The chain combines TRBV21-1 with TRBJ2-1; the D segment call TRBD1 is taken from the table without a DNA check. TRBV21-1 is a pseudogene segment. This CDR3 has 16 residues. The CDR3 reads CASSNVRVSSYNEQFF. For the CDR3, the DNA is TGTGCCAGCAGCAACGTCAGGGTTAGCTCCTACAATGAGCAGTTCTTC.

The gene calls are TRBV9 and TRBJ2-1, with D tentatively TRBD1 (5 bases). The CDR3 spans 15 residues. V lost 3 bases and J lost 5, with 15 bases in between. Germline CDR1 reads SGDLS; CDR2 reads YYNGEE. CDR3: CASSGWGLVDNEQFF. Here the CDR3 DNA reads TGTGCCAGCAGCGGCTGGGGCCTCGTGGACAATGAGCAGTTCTTC.

The genes are TRBV27 and TRBJ2-1; 7 nucleotides line up with TRBD2. This CDR3 has 17 amino acids. CDR1 and CDR2 (germline): MNHEY, SMNVEV (reference sequence). V was clipped by 5 bases and J by 8 bases; unmatched bases: 18. The CDR3 protein is CASSIYGGTKFVDEQFF. CDR3 nucleotides: TGTGCCAGCAGTATTTATGGGGGGACTAAGTTTGTGGATGAGCAGTTCTTC.

The chain carries TRBV4-1 and TRBJ2-3, with 9 bases fitting TRBD2. CDR3 length: 17 residues. J was trimmed by 3 bases and V by 0 bases; bases with no gene match: 7. CDR1 MGHRA and CDR2 YSYEKL come from the germline V gene. Here the CDR3 reads CASSQDVLAGITDTQYF. The CDR3 DNA is TGCGCCAGCAGCCAAGATGTGCTAGCGGGAATTACAGATACGCAGTATTTT.

The J gene is TRBJ1-1, the V gene TRBV27, with D maybe TRBD1 (5 bases). V was shortened by 3 bases and J by 3 bases, with 14 bases between the two germline ends. CDR1 is MNHEY and CDR2 is SMNVEV in the germline V gene (reference sequence). CDR3 size: 15 residues. Here the CDR3 DNA reads TGTGCCAGCAGTTTGGGGCGGGGCGGAGACACTGAAGCTTTCTTT. Its protein is CASSLGRGGDTEAFF.

The chain combines TRBV7-8 with TRBJ1-2; TRBD1 agrees at 9 bases. J gave up 6 bases and V 1 base, and 9 bases lay outside the gene matches. The CDR3 covers 16 residues. The germline V gene encodes CDR1 SGHVS and CDR2 FQNEAQ. CDR3 nucleotide sequence: TGTGCCAGCAGCTTAGGACAACAGGGGGCTAAGGATGGCTACACCTTC. Its translation is CASSLGQQGAKDGYTF.

This clone occurred once. The V and J genes are TRBV27 and TRBJ2-1; D possibly corresponds to TRBD2 (6 bases). Trimming cost V 5 bases and J 6 bases, with 20 bases left between them. CDR3 length: 16 residues. The germline V gene encodes CDR1 MNHEY and CDR2 SMNVEV (reference sequence). In nucleotides, the CDR3 is TGTGCCAGCAGTCCCTCAACGGGGGAGGTCCCCAATGAGCAGTTCTTC. It yields the protein CASSPSTGEVPNEQFF.

The V gene is TRBV27, the J gene TRBJ2-7; 7 positions agree with TRBD2. This CDR3 is built from 14 residues. Germline assignment: CDR1 MNHEY and CDR2 SMNVEV (reference sequence). J lost 3 bases, V lost 6 bases, and 8 bases had no gene match. The CDR3 reads CASSLRRDYYEQYF. CDR3 in DNA: TGTGCCAGCAGCCTCCGGCGGGACTACTACGAGCAGTACTTC.

This clone is a singleton in its sample. This chain links TRBV11-2 with TRBJ2-7; perhaps TRBD1 as D (5 bases). The CDR3 has 16 residues. Germline CDR1 is SGHAT and CDR2 is FQNNGV. Trimming took off 0 bases at V and 5 bases at J, with 17 bases between the two ends. CDR3 region: CASSLDRSPWGHEQYF. CDR3 nucleotides: TGTGCCAGCAGCTTAGATCGTTCTCCCTGGGGCCACGAGCAGTACTTC.

The rearrangement links TRBV28 to TRBJ2-1; 10 bases map to TRBD2. V lost 6 bases, J lost 3 bases, and 5 bases stayed unmatched. CDR1 is MDHEN and CDR2 is SYDVKM in the germline V gene. The CDR3 totals 15 residues. CDR3: CASRDGLADYNEQFF. The CDR3 nucleotides are TGTGCCAGCAGGGACGGACTAGCGGACTACAATGAGCAGTTCTTC. The entire variable domain, with the rest obtained from reference TRBV28 and TRBJ2-1, is as follows: DVKVTQSSRYLVKRTGEKVFLECVQDMDHENMFWYRQDPGLGLRLIYFSYDVKMKEKGDIPEGYSVSREKKERFSLILESASTNQTSMYLCASRDGLADYNEQFFGPGTRLTVL.

The chain uses TRBV7-2 and TRBJ2-7; D unresolved. Between the trimmed V and J ends, which lost 3 bases and 3 bases, there was a span of 12 bases. The length of the CDR3 is 14 residues. The germline V gene has CDR1 SGHTA and CDR2 FQGNSA. This CDR3 is CASSFWPRDYEQYF. The CDR3 bases are TGTGCCAGCAGCTTCTGGCCCCGCGACTACGAGCAGTACTTC.

This chain connects TRBV9 to TRBJ1-4; D gene ambiguous. CDR1 and CDR2 (germline): SGDLS, YYNGEE. The CDR3 extends over 16 amino acids. Trimming stripped 0 bases from V and 0 bases from J, with 9 bases between. The CDR3 spells CASSVGAYATNEKLFF. For the CDR3, the DNA is TGTGCCAGCAGCGTAGGTGCGTACGCAACTAATGAAAAACTGTTTTTT.

The gene calls are TRBV19 and TRBJ2-3; 9 positions agree with TRBD2. Germline V lookup: CDR1 LNHDA, CDR2 SQIVND (reference sequence). This CDR3 spans 16 amino acids. J was trimmed by 2 bases and V by 5 bases; bases with no gene match: 8. The CDR3 spells CASSPGTSSFTDTQYF. DNA of the CDR3: TGTGCCAGTAGTCCCGGGACTAGCTCTTTCACAGATACGCAGTATTTT. Full variable domain (rest looked up from reference TRBV19 and TRBJ2-3): DGGITQSPKYLFRKEGQNVTLSCEQNLNHDAMYWYRQDPGQGLRLIYYSQIVNDFQKGDIAEGYSVSREKKESFPLTVTSAQKNPTAFYLCASSPGTSSFTDTQYFGPGTRLTVL.

The chain has TRBV7-8 and TRBJ1-4, with D hard to call. V dropped 2 bases and J dropped 8 bases, with 12 bases sitting between them. This CDR3 comprises 14 residues. Germline V gives CDR1 SGHVS, CDR2 FQNEAQ. CDR3 loop: CASSLLGWEEKLFF. Written as DNA, the CDR3 is TGTGCCAGCAGCTTACTGGGATGGGAGGAAAAACTGTTTTTT.

The rearrangement links TRBV29-1 to TRBJ1-2; 8 bases match TRBD1. The germline V gene encodes CDR1 SQVTM and CDR2 ANQGSEA. The CDR3 totals 12 residues. V shed 2 bases and J 7 bases; nucleotides not matched to a gene: 3. CDR3 nucleotide sequence: TGCAGCGTTGAACAGGGGGCGACTGGCTACACCTTC. This sequence encodes CSVEQGATGYTF.

The V and J genes are TRBV6-5 and TRBJ2-2, with TRBD1 matching over 8 bases. Germline V gene data show CDR1 as MNHEY and CDR2 as SVGAGI. CDR3 length: 13 amino acids. With V trimmed by 6 bases and J by 7 bases, 4 bases remained unmatched. DNA of the CDR3: TGTGCCAGCAGGACAGGGGAAGGCGGGGAGCTGTTTTTT. Protein sequence: CASRTGEGGELFF.

V usage is TRBV21-1 and J usage is TRBJ2-1. TRBV21-1 is an annotated pseudogene. This CDR3 comprises 12 residues. CDR3 in DNA: TGTGCCAGCAGCAAGGGGGACAATGAGCAGTTCTTC. Translated: CASSKGDNEQFF.

In DNA form, the CDR3 reads TGTGCCAGCAGTTTGACAGGGTTTGGACATGAGCAGTTCTTC. Translating it yields CASSLTGFGHEQFF. V and J are TRBV27 and TRBJ2-1; 7 nucleotides align to TRBD1. J lost 8 bases, V lost 3 bases, and 7 bases had no gene match. The germline V gene has CDR1 MNHEY and CDR2 SMNVEV (reference sequence). The CDR3 length is 14 residues.

V usage is TRBV28 and J usage is TRBJ2-5; TRBD1 is a possible D gene (6 bases). The CDR3 runs 16 residues. Looked up from germline, CDR1 is MDHEN and CDR2 is SYDVKM. The V end was cut by 4 bases, the J end by 5 bases, with 20 bases between. As DNA, the CDR3 is TGTGCCAGCAGTTCTCCGGGACAAGATAGCACGGAGACCCAGTACTTC. As protein: CASSSPGQDSTETQYF.

In regard to this clone: This specimen includes other DNA sequences encoding the same CDR3. The V and J genes are TRBV27 and TRBJ2-7, with 11 bases lining up with TRBD2. The CDR3 sequence is 15 residues long. Germline-derived CDR1 and CDR2 are MNHEY and SMNVEV (reference sequence). Unmatched junction bases numbered 3, after V lost 5 bases and J lost 0 bases. The CDR3 sequence: CASSVTSGSSYEQYF. CDR3 DNA: TGTGCCAGCAGTGTTACTAGCGGGAGCTCCTACGAGCAGTACTTC.

J is TRBJ1-1 and V is TRBV27, with D perhaps matching TRBD1 (6 bases). The CDR3 runs to 14 residues. The germline V and J ends were trimmed by 8 bases and 3 bases, with 16 bases remaining between them. Germline CDR1 is MNHEY and CDR2 is SMNVEV (reference sequence). CDR3 sequence (DNA): TGTGCCAGCGGGGGGGGGACATCGGACACTGAAGCTTTCTTT. Amino acid sequence: CASGGGTSDTEAFF.

The CDR3 here is CASSQGRTEIYNEQFF. CDR3 in DNA: TGCGCCAGCAGCCAGGGTCGGACAGAGATCTACAATGAGCAGTTCTTC. This chain uses TRBV4-1 with TRBJ2-1; TRBD1 might be the D (6 bases). The CDR3 is 16 residues long. V was trimmed by 3 bases and J by 3 bases, leaving 15 bases between them. Germline CDR1 MGHRA, CDR2 YSYEKL.

This clone was observed a single time. The chain employs TRBV5-6 and TRBJ2-1; maybe TRBD1 (5 bases). Germline V gives CDR1 SGHDT, CDR2 YYEEEE. V was pared by 4 bases and J by 3 bases, with 14 bases between. CDR3 length: 15 amino acids. The CDR3 bases are TGTGCCAGCAGCGCTGACAGATCATACTACAATGAGCAGTTCTTC. Its protein is CASSADRSYYNEQFF.

The rearrangement uses TRBV13 and TRBJ2-7, with D perhaps matching TRBD1 (7 bases). In germline, CDR1 is PRHDT, CDR2 FYEKMQ (reference sequence). Trimming took off 5 bases at V and 2 bases at J, with 13 bases between the two ends. This CDR3 region has 14 residues. The CDR3 DNA reads as TGTGCCAGCAGCAGGGGGGACAGAGCCTACGAGCAGTACTTC. Protein product: CASSRGDRAYEQYF.

The rearrangement uses TRBV29-1 and TRBJ2-1; D not resolved. CDR1 is SQVTM, CDR2 ANQGSEA, per germline. Between the trimmed V and J ends, which lost 5 bases and 7 bases, there was a span of 6 bases. The CDR3 has 10 amino acids. The CDR3 here is CSVFLNEQFF. Written as DNA, the CDR3 is TGCAGCGTTTTCTTAAATGAGCAGTTCTTC.